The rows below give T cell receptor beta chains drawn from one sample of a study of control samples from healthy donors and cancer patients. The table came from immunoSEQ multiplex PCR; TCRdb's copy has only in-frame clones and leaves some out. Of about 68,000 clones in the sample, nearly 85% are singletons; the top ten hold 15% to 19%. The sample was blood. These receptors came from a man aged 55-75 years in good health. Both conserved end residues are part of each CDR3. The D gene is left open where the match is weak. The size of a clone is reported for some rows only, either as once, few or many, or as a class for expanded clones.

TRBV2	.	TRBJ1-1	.	CASSVRGVFTEAFF	TGTGCCAGCAGTGTGCGGGGCGTCTTCACTGAAGCTTTCTTT
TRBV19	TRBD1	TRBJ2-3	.	CASTETGGTDTQYF	TGTGCCAGTACTGAGACAGGGGGTACAGATACGCAGTATTTT
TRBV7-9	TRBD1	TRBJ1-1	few	CASSLGQMNTEAFF	TGTGCCAGCAGCTTGGGACAGATGAACACTGAAGCTTTCTTT
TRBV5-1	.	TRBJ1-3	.	CASRLSTGNTIYF	TGCGCCAGCAGGCTGAGTACTGGAAACACCATATATTTT
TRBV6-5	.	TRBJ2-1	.	CASRPDRSSYNEQFF	TGTGCCAGCAGGCCCGACAGAAGCTCCTACAATGAGCAGTTCTTC
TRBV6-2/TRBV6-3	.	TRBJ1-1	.	CASSSTSNTEAFF	TGTGCCAGCAGCTCCACTTCCAACACTGAAGCTTTCTTT
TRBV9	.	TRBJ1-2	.	CASSVWVDRPLANYGYTF	TGTGCCAGCAGCGTATGGGTGGACAGACCCTTAGCTAACTATGGCTACACCTTC
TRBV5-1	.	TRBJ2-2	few	CASSLALQGTGELFF	TGCGCCAGCAGCTTGGCCCTACAGGGCACCGGGGAGCTGTTTTTT
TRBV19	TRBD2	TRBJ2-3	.	CASSIGLAGYTQYF	TGTGCCAGTAGTATTGGCCTAGCGGGATATACGCAGTATTTT
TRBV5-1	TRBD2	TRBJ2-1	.	CASSRSGRNYNEQFF	TGCGCCAGCAGCCGTAGCGGGAGAAACTACAATGAGCAGTTCTTC
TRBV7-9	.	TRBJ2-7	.	CASSFIGSYEQYF	TGTGCCAGCAGCTTTATAGGCAGCTACGAGCAGTACTTC
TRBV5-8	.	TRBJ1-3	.	CASSFNLVSGNTIYF	TGTGCCAGCAGCTTTAACCTAGTCTCTGGAAACACCATATATTTT
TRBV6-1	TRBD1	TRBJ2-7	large	CASREQGALIRYEQYF	TGTGCCAGCAGGGAACAGGGGGCCCTTATACGTTACGAGCAGTACTTC
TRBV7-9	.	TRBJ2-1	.	CASSPGIPFNEQFF	TGTGCCAGCAGCCCAGGGATTCCCTTCAATGAGCAGTTCTTC
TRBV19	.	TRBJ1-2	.	CASREVSNYGYTF	TGTGCCAGTAGGGAGGTATCTAACTATGGCTACACCTTC
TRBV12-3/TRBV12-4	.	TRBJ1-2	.	CASSLAGAGGYTF	TGTGCCAGCAGTTTGGCAGGGGCGGGTGGCTACACCTTC
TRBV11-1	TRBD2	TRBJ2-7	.	CASSPKGGTRSYEQYF	TGTGCCAGCAGCCCGAAGGGGGGGACTAGATCCTACGAGCAGTACTTC
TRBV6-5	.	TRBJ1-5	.	CASSYSMGGDQPQHF	TGTGCCAGCAGTTACTCCATGGGCGGCGATCAGCCCCAGCATTTT
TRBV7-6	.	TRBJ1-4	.	CASSFSGTPNEKLFF	TGTGCCAGCAGTTTCTCCGGGACGCCTAATGAAAAACTGTTTTTT
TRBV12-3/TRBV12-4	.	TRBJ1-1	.	CASSLGMNTEAFF	TGTGCCAGCAGCCTTGGGATGAACACTGAAGCTTTCTTT
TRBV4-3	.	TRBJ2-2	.	CASSQGRREGTGELFF	TGCGCCAGCAGCCAAGGCCGGAGGGAAGGCACCGGGGAGCTGTTTTTT
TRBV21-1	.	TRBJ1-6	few	CASSGGCYNSPLHF	TGTGCCAGCAGTGGGGGGTGCTATAATTCACCCCTCCACTTT
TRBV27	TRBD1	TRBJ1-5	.	CASRLTGIQQPQHF	TGTGCCAGCAGACTGACAGGGATCCAGCAGCCCCAGCATTTT
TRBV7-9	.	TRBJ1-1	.	CASSLDGPEAFF	TGTGCCAGCAGCTTAGATGGTCCTGAAGCTTTCTTT
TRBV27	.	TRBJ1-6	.	CASSLPTYNSPLHF	TGTGCCAGCAGTTTACCGACCTATAATTCACCCCTCCACTTT
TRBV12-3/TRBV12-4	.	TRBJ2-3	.	CASSFGERDTQYF	TGTGCCAGCAGTTTCGGGGAGAGAGATACGCAGTATTTT
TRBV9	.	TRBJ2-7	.	CASSVGSADYEQYF	TGTGCCAGCAGCGTAGGTTCGGCAGACTACGAGCAGTACTTC
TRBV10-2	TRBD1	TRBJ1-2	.	CASLEGTGTNYGYTF	TGCGCCAGCCTTGAGGGGACAGGCACTAACTATGGCTACACCTTC
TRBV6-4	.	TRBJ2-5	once	CASSPIGGGRETQYF	TGTGCCAGCAGTCCCATTGGGGGAGGAAGGGAGACCCAGTACTTC
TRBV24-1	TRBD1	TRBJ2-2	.	CATSDPDRVAGELFF	TGTGCCACCAGTGATCCCGACAGGGTCGCCGGGGAGCTGTTTTTT
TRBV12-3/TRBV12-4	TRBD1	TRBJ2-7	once	CASTGQGAYEQYF	TGTGCCAGCACAGGACAGGGGGCCTACGAGCAGTACTTC
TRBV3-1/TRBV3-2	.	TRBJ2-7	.	CASSHLTVGEQYF	TGTGCCAGCAGCCATTTAACTGTGGGCGAGCAGTACTTC
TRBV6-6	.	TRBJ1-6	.	CASSPQGRANSPLHF	TGTGCCAGCAGCCCCCAGGGCAGGGCCAATTCACCCCTCCACTTT
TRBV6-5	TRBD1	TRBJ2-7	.	CASSYGWQGATREQYF	TGTGCCAGCAGTTATGGGTGGCAGGGGGCAACACGCGAGCAGTACTTC
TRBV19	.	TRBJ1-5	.	CASSIEAKFDNQPQHF	TGTGCCAGTAGTATAGAGGCGAAATTCGACAATCAGCCCCAGCATTTT
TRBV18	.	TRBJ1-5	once	CASSPGLSQPQHF	TGTGCCAGCTCACCGGGGCTAAGTCAGCCCCAGCATTTT
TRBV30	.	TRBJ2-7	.	CAWSVLGASYEQYF	TGTGCCTGGAGTGTACTAGGGGCCTCCTACGAGCAGTACTTC
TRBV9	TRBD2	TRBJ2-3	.	CASSVEAREVDTQYF	TGTGCCAGCAGCGTAGAAGCGCGGGAGGTAGATACGCAGTATTTT
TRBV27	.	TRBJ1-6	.	CASSLRSSYNSPLHF	TGTGCCAGCAGTTTAAGGAGCTCCTATAATTCACCCCTCCACTTT
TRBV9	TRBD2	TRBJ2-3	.	CASSIQAGAPDTQYF	TGTGCCAGCAGCATCCAAGCGGGAGCCCCAGATACGCAGTATTTT
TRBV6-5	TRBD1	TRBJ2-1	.	CASSSDRGLYNEQFF	TGTGCCAGCAGTTCTGACAGGGGGCTTTACAATGAGCAGTTCTTC
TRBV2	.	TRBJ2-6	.	CASTEETSGANVLTF	TGTGCCAGCACCGAAGAGACCTCTGGGGCCAACGTCCTGACTTTC
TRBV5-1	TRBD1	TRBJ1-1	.	CASSSGWQGDEAFF	TGCGCCAGCAGTTCAGGTTGGCAGGGGGATGAAGCTTTCTTT
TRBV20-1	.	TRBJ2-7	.	CSASLGSGEYEQYF	TGCAGTGCTAGTTTAGGTAGCGGCGAGTACGAGCAGTACTTC
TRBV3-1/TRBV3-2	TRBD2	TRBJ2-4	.	CASRSSGSIDIQYF	TGTGCCAGCAGATCCAGCGGGAGTATCGACATTCAGTACTTC
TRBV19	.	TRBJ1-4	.	CASGLQGRPNEKLFF	TGTGCCAGCGGGTTACAGGGACGGCCTAATGAAAAACTGTTTTTT
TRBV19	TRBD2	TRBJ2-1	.	CASSRRVAGTYNEQFF	TGTGCCAGTAGTAGAAGGGTAGCGGGAACCTACAATGAGCAGTTCTTC
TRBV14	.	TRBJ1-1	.	CASSQGGSLNTEAFF	TGTGCCAGCAGCCAAGGGGGGTCTTTGAACACTGAAGCTTTCTTT
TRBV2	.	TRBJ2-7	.	CASSEEEGPLSYEQYF	TGTGCCAGCAGTGAAGAGGAGGGTCCCCTCTCCTACGAGCAGTACTTC
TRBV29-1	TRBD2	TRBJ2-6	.	CSVTSGDSGANVLTF	TGCAGCGTTACTAGCGGAGACTCTGGGGCCAACGTCCTGACTTTC
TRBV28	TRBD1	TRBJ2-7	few	CASRETGTGPSEQYF	TGTGCCAGCAGAGAGACCGGGACAGGGCCCAGCGAGCAGTACTTC
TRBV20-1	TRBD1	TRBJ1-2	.	CSAQGVYGYTF	TGCAGTGCCCAGGGGGTTTATGGCTACACCTTC
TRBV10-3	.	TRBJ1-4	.	CAILDEGREKLFF	TGTGCCATCCTCGACGAGGGCCGCGAAAAACTGTTTTTT
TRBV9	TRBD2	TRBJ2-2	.	CVSSPRAGTITGELFF	TGTGTCAGCAGCCCCCGAGCGGGGACTATCACCGGGGAGCTGTTTTTT